This T cell receptor (beta chain) was identified during a study of human thymus T cells. The CDR3 runs 18 residues. V shed 4 bases and J shed 10 bases, with 29 bases lying between them. From germline, CDR1 is LNHDA and CDR2 SQIVND (reference sequence). TCRdb's table, derived via immunoSEQ multiplex PCR, lists solely in-frame clones and lacks some. Here the sample spans tens of thousands of clones, 95% being singletons. The sequencing sample was made of blood. The clonotype originates from a girl under three years old with a congenital heart defect but otherwise immunologically healthy. This sequence joins TRBV19 and TRBJ2-1, with a possible D match to TRBD2 (7 bases). CDR3: CASSKGVWGRAQPAEQFF. CDR3 nucleotide sequence: TGTGCCAGTAGTAAGGGGGTATGGGGGAGGGCCCAGCCCGCCGAGCAGTTCTTC.